The 28 T cell receptor beta chains reported below all come from one sample, sequenced in a study of Graves' ophthalmopathy and Graves' hyperthyroidism. The authors amplified TCR beta CDR3 regions from RNA transcripts. A first-round RT-PCR used HTBI primers, followed by a second-round multiplex PCR. A single record per CDR3 protein comes from TCRdb applying MiXCR to the multiplex PCR reads. The table shows hundreds of thousands of distinct CDR3 sequences, with 35% to 50% occurring only once. The sample was peripheral blood. The receptors were sampled from an adult man with Graves' ophthalmopathy.

This chain links TRBV2 with TRBJ1-6, with 8 bases identical to TRBD1. With 8 bases clipped from V and 9 bases from J, the junction kept 9 bases outside the gene matches. This CDR3 is built from 14 residues. From germline, CDR1 is SNHLY and CDR2 FYNNEI. CDR3 protein: CASGDRDRSSPLHF. CDR3 sequence (DNA): TGTGCCAGCGGGGACCGGGACAGGTCTTCACCCCTCCACTTT.

As to this clonotype: At one boundary the junction diverges from the germline segment, which might be a read error. The chain recombines TRBV24-1 with TRBJ1-2; D is undetermined. This CDR3 is 12 amino acids long. From germline, CDR1 is KGHDR and CDR2 SFDVKD. CDR3 nucleotides: TGTGCCAGCAGTGGAGGTATTAATGGCTACACCTTC. This gives the protein CASSGGINGYTF.

This clonotype was recorded only once. CDR3 bases: TGTGCCAGCAGTTTATCACAGAACACCTACGAGCAGTACTTC. It codes for CASSLSQNTYEQYF. J is TRBJ2-7 and V is TRBV27; D is ambiguous. Germline lookup yields CDR1 MNHEY and CDR2 SMNVEV (reference sequence). With 0 bases removed from V and 2 bases from J, the gap between germline ends came to 8 bases. CDR3 length: 14 residues.

This chain uses TRBV19 with TRBJ1-1, with D uncertain. Germline CDR1 LNHDA, CDR2 SQIVND (reference sequence). CDR3 size: 14 residues. V lost 4 bases and J lost 3, with 12 bases in between. The CDR3 DNA follows: TGTGCCAGTAGTACCTGGACGGGTGACACTGAAGCTTTCTTT. Its translation is CASSTWTGDTEAFF.

CDR3 region: CASSVGIDSNQPQHF. The CDR3 DNA sequence: TGTGCCAGCAGCGTCGGGATCGATAGCAATCAGCCCCAGCATTTT. The chain has TRBV9 and TRBJ1-5; D gene uncertain. The CDR3 covers 15 residues. Trimming took 2 bases from V and 0 from J, leaving 9 bases between them. In germline, CDR1 is SGDLS, CDR2 YYNGEE.

This clonotype has at least ten counts. V is TRBV29-1 and J is TRBJ1-2, with D unresolved. Per the germline V gene, CDR1 is SQVTM and CDR2 is ANQGSEA. Trimming left V 7 bases short and J 0 bases short, with 9 bases between. The CDR3 is 12 residues long. The CDR3, as DNA: TGCAGCGCCGGGGTGGCTAACTATGGCTACACCTTC. It codes for CSAGVANYGYTF.

This clonotype was detected ten times or more. The V call is TRBV20-1, the J call TRBJ2-5, with TRBD2 matching 10 bases. There are 15 residues in the CDR3. The germline CDR1 and CDR2 sequences are DFQATT and SNEGSKA (reference sequence). V lost 5 bases, J lost 1 base, and 7 bases stayed unmatched. CDR3 in DNA: TGCAGTGCTGATATAGCGGGGGGCGGCCAAGAGACCCAGTACTTC. It encodes CSADIAGGGQETQYF.

The V call is TRBV4-1, the J call TRBJ1-2; unclear D gene. Germline assignment: CDR1 MGHRA and CDR2 YSYEKL. Trimming left V 1 base short and J 4 bases short, with 7 bases between. CDR3 length: 13 residues. The CDR3 DNA is TGCGCCAGCAGCCAAGCTGATGGCTATGGCTACACCTTC. Residues: CASSQADGYGYTF.

The genes are TRBV6-1 and TRBJ2-6, with a possible D match to TRBD1 (5 bases). Germline CDR1 MNHNS, CDR2 SASEGT. Trimming removed 1 base at V and 2 bases at J, with 6 bases between. The CDR3 has 15 residues. The CDR3 bases are TGTGCCAGCAGTGAAGTAGGGGCTGGGGCCAACGTCCTGACTTTC. Translating gives CASSEVGAGANVLTF.

A note on this clonotype: One end of the junction is discordant with germline, which a read error may explain. The chain recombines TRBV5-1 with TRBJ1-1, with a tentative D call TRBD1 (6 bases). Germline CDR1 and CDR2: SGHRS and YFSETQ. The CDR3 runs to 14 residues. CDR3 in DNA: TGTGCCAGCAGCCTCATCGGGGGGGCTACTGAAGCTTTCTTT. Amino acid sequence: CASSLIGGATEAFF.

The rearrangement joins TRBV20-1 to TRBJ2-5; maybe TRBD2 (6 bases). The CDR3 loop spans 15 amino acids. Germline CDR1 is DFQATT and CDR2 is SNEGSKA (reference sequence). Trimming left V 0 bases short and J 7 bases short, with 18 bases between. The CDR3 DNA sequence: TGCAGTGCTAGAGATGGGGGACTCGGGGCAGGGACCCAGTACTTC. As protein: CSARDGGLGAGTQYF.

This clonotype has just a few counts. The rearrangement joins TRBV10-3 to TRBJ2-3, with unresolved D. In germline, CDR1 is ENHRY, CDR2 SYGVKD. Trimming left V 6 bases short and J 1 base short, with 8 bases between. The CDR3 extends over 13 amino acids. The CDR3 protein is CAIRFSGTDTQYF. CDR3 DNA sequence: TGTGCCATCAGATTTTCGGGCACAGATACGCAGTATTTT.

At least ten counts were recorded for this clonotype. The chain joins TRBV20-1 to TRBJ1-6, with TRBD1 identical over 7 bases. This CDR3 contains 14 residues. V trimming: 3 bases; J trimming: 6 bases; junction bases outside the gene matches: 5. CDR1 and CDR2 (germline): DFQATT, SNEGSKA (reference sequence). Here the CDR3 reads CSARIAGGNSPLHF. DNA of the CDR3: TGCAGTGCTAGGATTGCAGGGGGTAATTCACCCCTCCACTTT.

The rearrangement joins TRBV4-1 to TRBJ1-1; 7 bases line up with TRBD1. V lost 0 bases, J lost 4 bases, and 5 bases stayed unmatched. The CDR3 consists of 15 residues. The germline V gene has CDR1 MGHRA and CDR2 YSYEKL. The CDR3 DNA reads as TGCGCCAGCAGCCAAGACAGGGGGACTTTCACTGAAGCTTTCTTT. Its translation is CASSQDRGTFTEAFF.

The CDR3 DNA sequence: TGTGCCAGCAGCTTGGGGGGGTACCCCTACAATGAGCAGTTCTTC. Protein product: CASSLGGYPYNEQFF. The rearrangement joins TRBV5-5 to TRBJ2-1; TRBD1 or TRBD2 may be the D gene (5 bases each). Trimming removed 0 bases from V and 2 bases from J, with 9 bases in between. Germline values: CDR1 SGHKS, CDR2 YYEKEE (reference sequence). This CDR3 has 15 residues.

This clonotype was counted at least ten times. CDR3 loop: CSARPTVNTEAFF. CDR3 in DNA: TGCAGTGCTCGCCCGACGGTTAACACTGAAGCTTTCTTT. The chain joins TRBV20-1 to TRBJ1-1, with no clear D. V lost 5 bases to trimming and J lost 2 bases, with 12 bases between them. The length of the CDR3 is 13 residues. Germline V gene data show CDR1 as DFQATT and CDR2 as SNEGSKA (reference sequence).

In the case of this clonotype: A much larger clone is a single base away; this may be a read error. The J gene is TRBJ2-7, the V gene TRBV19, with D perhaps TRBD2 (6 bases). CDR1 and CDR2 from the germline V gene are LNHDA and SQIVND (reference sequence). There are 14 residues in the CDR3. Trimming stripped 3 bases from V and 2 bases from J, with 11 bases between. This chain's CDR3 is CASSIGGTPYEQYF. The CDR3 region has the DNA TGTGCCAGTAGTATTGGCGGGACTCCCTACGAGCAGTACTTC.

This clonotype was seen many times. This sequence joins TRBV7-2 and TRBJ1-4, with a tentative D call TRBD1 (6 bases). Trimming shortened V by 6 bases and J by 3 bases, and 8 bases separated the two germline ends. The CDR3 covers 13 residues. Germline CDR1 and CDR2: SGHTA and FQGNSA. In DNA, the CDR3 is TGTGCCAGCAGACGGACAGCTAATGAAAAACTGTTTTTT. Translation: CASRRTANEKLFF.

The chain carries TRBV6-1 and TRBJ1-1; no clear D gene. The CDR3 length is 13 residues. The germline V and J ends were trimmed by 11 bases and 3 bases, with 16 bases remaining between them. From germline, CDR1 is MNHNS and CDR2 SASEGT. The CDR3 DNA is TGTGCCTGGAGTGTTCAGTCCGACACTGAAGCTTTCTTT. Its translation is CAWSVQSDTEAFF.

This sequence joins TRBV7-9 and TRBJ1-1; unclear D gene. The CDR3 loop spans 14 amino acids. The germline V gene has CDR1 SEHNR and CDR2 FQNEAQ (reference sequence). Trimming removed 5 bases from V and 1 base from J, with 11 bases in between. The CDR3 sequence: CASSPLPRNTEAFF. CDR3 nucleotides: TGTGCCAGCAGCCCCCTCCCCAGGAACACTGAAGCTTTCTTT.

V usage is TRBV7-9 and J usage is TRBJ1-1, with D possibly being TRBD1 (6 bases). Trimming shortened V by 2 bases and J by 1 base, and 14 bases separated the two germline ends. The CDR3 extends over 16 amino acids. Per the germline V gene, CDR1 is SEHNR and CDR2 is FQNEAQ (reference sequence). The DNA for the CDR3 is TGTGCCAGCAGCTTACGCGGGGGGCACCCGAACACTGAAGCTTTCTTT. Translating gives CASSLRGGHPNTEAFF.

The genes are TRBV7-9 and TRBJ1-3; 7 bases are shared with TRBD1. The V gene end was trimmed by 5 bases and the J gene end by 4 bases; junction bases not matched to a gene: 5. The germline V gene encodes CDR1 SEHNR and CDR2 FQNEAQ (reference sequence). CDR3 size: 14 residues. The chain's CDR3 is CASSPRDRGNTIYF. The CDR3 coding sequence is TGTGCCAGCAGCCCCCGGGACAGAGGAAACACCATATATTTT.

This clonotype was counted at least ten times. The V call is TRBV19, the J call TRBJ2-5, with 7 bases fitting TRBD2. Germline V gene sequence: CDR1 LNHDA, CDR2 SQIVND (reference sequence). V dropped 6 bases and J dropped 7; count of bases not matched to a gene: 11. The CDR3 sequence is 14 residues long. DNA for the CDR3: TGTGCCAGTAGCAGTACTAGCGCCCGTGGGACCCAGTACTTC. This codes for CASSSTSARGTQYF. The full variable domain, rest sourced from reference TRBV19 and TRBJ2-5, is DGGITQSPKYLFRKEGQNVTLSCEQNLNHDAMYWYRQDPGQGLRLIYYSQIVNDFQKGDIAEGYSVSREKKESFPLTVTSAQKNPTAFYLCASSSTSARGTQYFGPGTRLLVL.

This clonotype was counted at least ten times. The V call is TRBV6-6, the J call TRBJ1-5; no definite D call. Trimming stripped 5 bases from V and 0 bases from J, with 8 bases between. The CDR3 runs 14 residues. Germline values: CDR1 MNHNY, CDR2 SVGAGI (reference sequence). CDR3 protein: CASSPVNSNQPQHF. As DNA, the CDR3 is TGTGCCAGCAGTCCCGTCAATAGCAATCAGCCCCAGCATTTT.

The gene calls are TRBV7-8 and TRBJ2-7; D possibly uses TRBD1 or TRBD2 (5 bases each). Germline V CDR1 and CDR2: SGHVS, FQNEAQ. This CDR3 comprises 15 residues. Trimming left V 2 bases short and J 2 bases short, with 13 bases between. CDR3 bases: TGTGCCAGCAGCTTACTACGGGGCCGGACCTACGAGCAGTACTTC. This gives the protein CASSLLRGRTYEQYF.

The chain uses TRBV9 and TRBJ2-7, with 12 bases matching TRBD2. The V gene end was trimmed by 5 bases and the J gene end by 2 bases; junction bases not matched to a gene: 14. CDR3 length: 18 amino acids. Per germline, CDR1 SGDLS and CDR2 YYNGEE. DNA for the CDR3: TGTGCCAGCAGAAACGGCCTGACTAGCGGGGGACCCCCCTACGAGCAGTACTTC. Residues: CASRNGLTSGGPPYEQYF.

The chain uses TRBV2 and TRBJ2-5; 9 bases fit TRBD1. The J call may be in error: the DNA end matches TRBJ2-1 better. Germline CDR1 SNHLY, CDR2 FYNNEI. CDR3 length: 14 residues. CDR3 protein: CASSAVTGGNEQFF. CDR3 DNA sequence: TGTGCCAGCAGTGCCGTGACAGGGGGCAATGAGCAGTTCTTC.

The sample holds many counts of this clonotype. V gene TRBV5-1 combines with J gene TRBJ2-2; 11 bases fit TRBD2. Trimming took 3 bases from V and 2 from J; bases not matched to a gene: 6. Germline CDR1 SGHRS, CDR2 YFSETQ. The CDR3 runs to 17 residues. The CDR3 here is CASSSGLAAHNTGELFF. The CDR3 bases are TGCGCCAGCAGCTCGGGACTAGCGGCGCACAACACCGGGGAGCTGTTTTTT.